The 32 T cell receptor beta chains below all came from one sample that was sequenced in a study of T-cell memory formation after mild COVID-19 (dated by TCRdb to about 2021). The library was prepared using 5' RACE. The sequencer was an Illumina NovaSeq 6000. TCRdb handled the public reads itself, with Q25 trimming in fastp and clone calling in MiXCR, and kept productive beta chains. All rows with the same CDR3 protein become a single entry with the most common DNA and genes. The sample profile shows about 420,000 distinct CDR3 sequences; more than 20% of them were found once. About 12% of the sample goes to the ten largest clones. The specimen sequenced was PBMCs or a T cell subset sorted from them (not recorded which). All receptors derive from an adult woman who had mild COVID-19 (a few samples of this study predate the infection). The sample titles of this study are shuffled in the database, so cell type and time point are left out; the donor was told from shared clones.

This chain links TRBV7-9 with TRBJ2-1; D is unclear. Germline CDR1 is SEHNR and CDR2 is FQNEAQ (reference sequence). This CDR3 region has 14 residues. Trimming cost V 1 base and J 7 bases, with 11 bases left between them. The CDR3 nucleotides are TGTGCCAGCAGCTTAGTTTGGACCGGGAATGAGCAGTTCTTC. Translated, it gives CASSLVWTGNEQFF.

This clonotype was observed a few times. The rearrangement links TRBV6-5 to TRBJ1-1; unclear D gene. This CDR3 region has 15 residues. V gave up 1 base and J gave up 5 bases, with 14 bases separating them. Looked up from germline, CDR1 is MNHEY and CDR2 is SVGAGI. CDR3 sequence (DNA): TGTGCCAGCAGTTACTATTCGGCCCTGAGTACTGAAGCTTTCTTT. Encoded protein: CASSYYSALSTEAFF.

This clonotype has just a few counts. The gene calls are TRBV29-1 and TRBJ2-1; perhaps TRBD1 as D (5 bases). V lost 5 bases and J lost 4, with 9 bases in between. Germline V gene sequence: CDR1 SQVTM, CDR2 ANQGSEA. CDR3 size: 12 residues. The DNA of the CDR3 is TGCAGCGTTATGACAGTTTACAATGAGCAGTTCTTC. It translates to CSVMTVYNEQFF.

Here the CDR3 DNA reads TGCGCCAGCAGCCAAGGGCAGAAGATCTACAATGAGCAGTTCTTC. Its protein is CASSQGQKIYNEQFF. The rearrangement links TRBV4-3 to TRBJ2-1; D uncertain. The CDR3 loop spans 15 amino acids. Trimming left V 1 base short and J 3 bases short, with 10 bases between. CDR1 is LGHNA, CDR2 YSLEER, per germline.

The V call is TRBV3-1, the J call TRBJ1-6; 7 nucleotides agree with TRBD1. Germline loops: CDR1 LGHDT, CDR2 YNNKEL (reference sequence). The CDR3 contains 17 residues. After removal of 6 bases from V and 7 bases from J, the junction contained 15 bases not matched to a gene. The CDR3 is CASSQGLNRGLNSPLHF. CDR3 bases: TGTGCCAGCAGTCAGGGTCTAAACAGGGGTCTAAATTCACCCCTCCACTTT.

The genes are TRBV12-3 or TRBV12-4 and TRBJ1-2; D is undetermined. This CDR3 has 14 amino acids. The V gene lost 6 bases and the J gene lost 6 bases, with 17 bases spanning the gap. CDR3 protein: CASSRPGLGNGYTF. The CDR3 nucleotides are TGTGCCAGCAGCCGCCCCGGACTTGGTAATGGCTACACCTTC.

This rearrangement joins TRBV5-1 to TRBJ2-1; D is unresolved. CDR3 size: 13 residues. Germline loops: CDR1 SGHRS, CDR2 YFSETQ. V was cut by 2 bases and J by 7 bases, with 10 bases left in between. CDR3 DNA: TGCGCCAGCAGCTTTGCCAGTAATAATGAGCAGTTCTTC. Residues: CASSFASNNEQFF.

V gene TRBV7-2 combines with J gene TRBJ1-2; D is perhaps TRBD1 (6 bases). The CDR3 contains 16 residues. Germline V lookup: CDR1 SGHTA, CDR2 FQGNSA. The V end lost 4 bases, the J end lost 0 bases, and 15 bases lay between the germline ends. The CDR3 sequence: CASSSEPQGTNYGYTF. The DNA of the CDR3 is TGTGCCAGCAGCTCCGAGCCACAGGGTACTAACTATGGCTACACCTTC.

The chain joins TRBV11-2 to TRBJ2-1; 8 nucleotides match TRBD2. Trimming at V came to 5 bases and at J to 0 bases, leaving 9 bases not matched to a gene. CDR3 length: 17 residues. Germline V gene sequence: CDR1 SGHAT, CDR2 FQNNGV. In nucleotides, the CDR3 is TGTGCCAGCAGCCCCTACAGCGGGGGTGGCTCCTACAATGAGCAGTTCTTC. Translating gives CASSPYSGGGSYNEQFF.

This clonotype appeared a few times. J is TRBJ2-3 and V is TRBV10-3; D possibly corresponds to TRBD2 (6 bases). The CDR3 extends over 13 amino acids. The V gene's germline CDR1 is ENHRY and CDR2 SYGVKD. Trimming removed 2 bases at V and 3 bases at J, with 6 bases between. DNA for the CDR3: TGTGCCATCAGTGAGCGGGAGACAGATACGCAGTATTTT. It yields the protein CAISERETDTQYF.

CDR3 amino acids: CASSLGQGVYNEQFF. In nucleotides, the CDR3 is TGTGCCAGCAGCCTGGGACAGGGGGTCTACAATGAGCAGTTCTTC. The V and J genes are TRBV7-9 and TRBJ2-1, with 11 bases identical to TRBD1. V lost 5 bases, J lost 3 bases, and 3 bases stayed unmatched. There are 15 residues in the CDR3. Per germline, CDR1 SEHNR and CDR2 FQNEAQ (reference sequence).

This clonotype was seen only a few times. This chain links TRBV6-1 with TRBJ2-7; D gene unclear. Trimming stripped 0 bases from V and 6 bases from J, with 15 bases between. Looked up from germline, CDR1 is MNHNS and CDR2 is SASEGT. The CDR3 has 15 residues. CDR3 in DNA: TGTGCCAGCAGTGAAGCGGTAACTGGATTAACCGAGCAGTACTTC. Translating it yields CASSEAVTGLTEQYF.

Only a few counts were recorded for this clonotype. This chain joins TRBV20-1 and TRBJ2-1; TRBD2 matches at 9 bases. J lost 4 bases, V lost 2 bases, and 12 bases had no gene match. The germline gives CDR1 DFQATT, CDR2 SNEGSKA (reference sequence). The CDR3 covers 17 residues. The CDR3 DNA is TGCAGTGCTAGACTATGGAGACTAGCGGACACGTACAATGAGCAGTTCTTC. Translation gives CSARLWRLADTYNEQFF.

With respect to this clonotype: Because the CDR3's place on the DNA is in doubt, the DNA is left out and the CDR3 is given as listed by TCRdb. This chain joins TRBV7-6 and TRBJ2-7. Germline CDR1 reads SGHVS; CDR2 reads FNYEAQ. The CDR3 is 15 amino acids long, termini counted. CDR3 amino acids: CASSLFFGKGDEQYF.

The rearrangement joins TRBV9 to TRBJ1-4, with 7 bases aligning to TRBD1. The V and J ends lost 3 bases and 3 bases, in that order; junction bases with no gene match: 8. Germline values: CDR1 SGDLS, CDR2 YYNGEE. This CDR3 has 16 amino acids. The CDR3 DNA reads TGTGCCAGCAGCGAGGGACAGCTCCCAGCTAATGAAAAACTGTTTTTT. Its protein product is CASSEGQLPANEKLFF.

CDR3 DNA sequence: TGCGCCAGCAGCCTCCTAGGACAGGGACAAGAGACCCAGTACTTC. As protein: CASSLLGQGQETQYF. V usage is TRBV5-1 and J usage is TRBJ2-5, with 8 bases lining up with TRBD1. CDR1 SGHRS and CDR2 YFSETQ come from the germline V gene. The CDR3 length is 15 residues. V lost 4 bases and J lost 2; bases outside the gene matches: 7. Based on the CDR3 plus reference TRBV5-1 and TRBJ2-5, the full variable domain is KAGVTQTPRYLIKTRGQQVTLSCSPISGHRSVSWYQQTPGQGLQFLFEYFSETQRNKGNFPGRFSGRQFSNSRSEMNVSTLELGDSALYLCASSLLGQGQETQYFGPGTRLLVL.

The gene calls are TRBV5-1 and TRBJ2-3, with D perhaps assigned TRBD1 or TRBD2 (5 bases each). Per the germline V gene, CDR1 is SGHRS and CDR2 is YFSETQ. Trimming removed 4 bases at V and 2 bases at J, with 11 bases between. This CDR3 comprises 14 residues. CDR3 DNA sequence: TGCGCCAGCAGCCTAGGGGAGAACACAGATACGCAGTATTTT. This codes for CASSLGENTDTQYF.

The rearrangement joins TRBV6-6 to TRBJ1-1; 8 positions agree with TRBD1. This CDR3 is built from 17 residues. Germline CDR1 reads MNHNY; CDR2 reads SVGAGI (reference sequence). With V trimmed by 4 bases and J by 5 bases, 15 bases remained unmatched. CDR3 sequence (DNA): TGTGCCAGCAGTTGGGGCCGTAAAACAGGGGGGGAAACTGAAGCTTTCTTT. Protein sequence: CASSWGRKTGGETEAFF.

This clonotype was detected only once. The V gene is TRBV4-2, the J gene TRBJ2-7; 9 bases map to TRBD2. V lost 1 base, J lost 3 bases, and 7 bases stayed unmatched. This CDR3 is built from 16 residues. Germline lookup yields CDR1 LGHNA and CDR2 YNFKEQ. The CDR3 bases are TGTGCCAGCAGCCAAGGCCCGGGACTAGCCAGCTACGAGCAGTACTTC. Protein product: CASSQGPGLASYEQYF.

There are a few counts of this clonotype. The rearrangement links TRBV7-3 to TRBJ1-2; 10 bases match TRBD1. The CDR3 covers 15 residues. V trimming: 2 bases; J trimming: 6 bases; junction bases outside the gene matches: 6. The germline gives CDR1 SGHTA, CDR2 FQGTGA. CDR3: CASSLEGQGWNGYTF. CDR3 DNA sequence: TGTGCCAGCAGCTTAGAGGGACAGGGGTGGAATGGCTACACCTTC.

Written as DNA, the CDR3 is TGCGCCAGCAGCCAAGTGGGCCAAAACTATGGCTACACCTTC. Protein product: CASSQVGQNYGYTF. This chain links TRBV4-1 with TRBJ1-2; D unresolved. The germline V gene has CDR1 MGHRA and CDR2 YSYEKL. This CDR3 spans 14 amino acids. V lost 1 base and J lost 2, with 8 bases in between.

In this sample, this clonotype turned up many times. The chain uses TRBV12-3 or TRBV12-4 and TRBJ1-1; D not certain. The V end lost 4 bases, the J end lost 4 bases, and 10 bases lay between the germline ends. The CDR3 is 13 residues long. The CDR3 DNA reads TGTGCCAGCAGTTACCTGACCTCCACTGAAGCTTTCTTT. Protein product: CASSYLTSTEAFF.

The chain has TRBV29-1 and TRBJ1-5, with D unclear. Trimming removed 2 bases at V and 0 bases at J, with 11 bases between. This CDR3 has 15 residues. The V gene's germline CDR1 is SQVTM and CDR2 ANQGSEA. The CDR3 nucleotides are TGCAGCGTTGAACAGCCCTGCTATAGCAATCAGCCCCAGCATTTT. As protein: CSVEQPCYSNQPQHF. The variable domain in full, with the rest retrieved from reference TRBV29-1 and TRBJ1-5, is SAVISQKPSRDICQRGTSLTIQCQVDSQVTMMFWYRQQPGQSLTLIATANQGSEATYESGFVIDKFPISRPNLTFSTLTVSNMSPEDSSIYLCSVEQPCYSNQPQHFGDGTRLSIL.

V usage is TRBV5-1 and J usage is TRBJ2-3; TRBD2 aligns across 11 bases. This CDR3 contains 16 residues. The ends lost 4 bases at V and 0 bases at J; junction bases unmatched: 4. Per the germline V gene, CDR1 is SGHRS and CDR2 is YFSETQ. The CDR3 is CASSPIAGGSTDTQYF. The DNA of the CDR3 is TGCGCCAGCAGCCCCATAGCGGGAGGGAGCACAGATACGCAGTATTTT.

The chain joins TRBV12-3 or TRBV12-4 to TRBJ1-5, with D uncertain. V was pared by 3 bases and J by 8 bases, with 14 bases between. The CDR3 has 14 amino acids. The CDR3 is CASSLGGGSEPQHF. The CDR3 DNA is TGTGCCAGCAGTTTGGGAGGAGGGTCCGAGCCCCAGCATTTT.

A few counts support this clonotype. The chain carries TRBV7-8 and TRBJ2-7; D not certain. CDR3 length: 14 amino acids. Germline CDR1 reads SGHVS; CDR2 reads FQNEAQ. Trimming removed 2 bases from V and 4 bases from J, with 12 bases in between. In DNA, the CDR3 is TGTGCCAGCAGCTTATCACAGAGTCTATACGAGCAGTACTTC. Residues: CASSLSQSLYEQYF.

This clonotype has a count of ten or more. The CDR3 loop reads CASSLVESRRGGNTGELFF. The DNA of the CDR3 is TGTGCCAGCAGCTTAGTAGAGTCTCGGCGGGGCGGGAACACCGGGGAGCTGTTTTTT. The genes are TRBV7-8 and TRBJ2-2, with D maybe TRBD2 (6 bases). Germline-derived CDR1 and CDR2 are SGHVS and FQNEAQ. Trimming cost V 1 base and J 1 base, with 19 bases left between them. CDR3 length equals 19 residues.

The chain links TRBV4-1 to TRBJ2-1, with 7 bases lining up with TRBD1. Germline V lookup: CDR1 MGHRA, CDR2 YSYEKL. With 4 bases clipped from V and 6 bases from J, the junction kept 9 bases outside the gene matches. The CDR3 loop spans 15 amino acids. As DNA, the CDR3 is TGCGCCAGCAGCCTGGGGCTTTCAGGGGGCAATGAGCAGTTCTTC. This encodes CASSLGLSGGNEQFF.

The chain joins TRBV30 to TRBJ2-5; possible D gene TRBD2, 5 bases. Looked up from germline, CDR1 is GTSNPN and CDR2 is SVGIG (reference sequence). V lost 3 bases to trimming and J lost 2 bases, with 13 bases between them. The CDR3 loop spans 14 amino acids. Here the CDR3 reads CAWRGASPQETQYF. In DNA form, the CDR3 reads TGTGCCTGGAGGGGAGCTAGTCCACAAGAGACCCAGTACTTC. The whole variable domain, remainder taken from reference TRBV30 and TRBJ2-5, is SQTIHQWPATLVQPVGSPLSLECTVEGTSNPNLYWYRQAAGRGLQLLFYSVGIGQISSEVPQNLSASRPQDRQFILSSKKLLLSDSGFYLCAWRGASPQETQYFGPGTRLLVL.

This clonotype was seen ten or more times. V and J are TRBV7-3 and TRBJ2-1, with D possibly TRBD2 on 6 matching bases. The V and J ends lost 1 base and 0 bases respectively, with 7 bases between them. Germline V lookup: CDR1 SGHTA, CDR2 FQGTGA. CDR3 length equals 15 residues. CDR3 protein: CASSLSGVSYNEQFF. CDR3 nucleotide sequence: TGTGCCAGCAGCTTAAGCGGGGTCTCCTACAATGAGCAGTTCTTC.

V usage is TRBV29-1 and J usage is TRBJ2-5; maybe TRBD2 (6 bases). The ends were cut back, 6 bases at V and 2 bases at J, with 19 bases in the middle. The CDR3 covers 15 residues. CDR1 and CDR2 (germline): SQVTM, ANQGSEA. The CDR3 loop is CSVDRRGGRQETQYF. In DNA, the CDR3 is TGCAGCGTGGACCGCCGGGGAGGACGTCAAGAGACCCAGTACTTC.

The V gene is TRBV4-3, the J gene TRBJ2-7; possibly TRBD1 or TRBD2 for D (5 bases each). Germline CDR1 reads LGHNA; CDR2 reads YSLEER. Trimming pared 4 bases from V and 5 bases from J, leaving 15 bases between. The CDR3 loop spans 14 amino acids. This CDR3 reads CASSRGEGVDEQYF. The CDR3 coding sequence is TGCGCCAGCAGCCGAGGGGAAGGGGTTGACGAGCAGTACTTC.